These 28 T cell receptor beta chains were sequenced from one sample in a study of shared clonotypes between healthy human individuals. TCRdb's table, derived via immunoSEQ multiplex PCR, lists solely in-frame clones and lacks some. Among about 330,000 clones, about nine tenths were seen once, and the ten largest hold about a sixth. The specimen sequenced was memory CD8+ T cells sorted from blood. Subset here: CD45RO+ cells pooled with CCR7-negative TemRA cells. The receptors derive from a man between 18 and 35 years old in good health.

The rearrangement uses TRBV11-2 and TRBJ2-5; TRBD2 might be the D (5 bases). CDR3 size: 12 residues. CDR1 and CDR2 from the germline V gene are SGHAT and FQNNGV. The V end was cut by 6 bases, the J end by 5 bases, with 10 bases between. The chain's CDR3 is CASRAGVETQYF. The CDR3 DNA follows: TGTGCCAGCAGGGCCGGGGTGGAGACCCAGTACTTC.

V is TRBV30 and J is TRBJ2-7, with 9 bases fitting TRBD1. Germline V gives CDR1 GTSNPN, CDR2 SVGIG (reference sequence). J lost 7 bases, V lost 2 bases, and 9 bases had no gene match. This CDR3 spans 14 amino acids. The CDR3, as DNA: TGTGCCTGGAGTCCGGGACAGGGCGATGGGGAGCAGTACTTC. The encoded protein is CAWSPGQGDGEQYF.

The chain recombines TRBV9 with TRBJ2-3; a weak D match, TRBD2 (5 bases). Germline V gene data show CDR1 as SGDLS and CDR2 as YYNGEE. This CDR3 contains 17 residues. Deletions cut 3 bases from V and 0 bases from J, with 17 bases between. CDR3 sequence (DNA): TGTGCCAGCAGCGATATGACTCGTAGCGATAGCACAGATACGCAGTATTTT. Amino acid sequence: CASSDMTRSDSTDTQYF.

The J gene is TRBJ1-2, the V gene TRBV2; D not certain. There are 11 residues in the CDR3. Germline CDR1 is SNHLY and CDR2 is FYNNEI. Trimming took 11 bases from V and 8 from J, leaving 15 bases between them. CDR3: CASPLGGGYTF. CDR3 nucleotides: TGTGCCTCCCCATTAGGCGGGGGCTACACCTTC.

The V call is TRBV18, the J call TRBJ1-2; TRBD1 agrees at 7 bases. Germline lookup yields CDR1 KGHSH and CDR2 LQKENI. Trimming removed 4 bases from V and 4 bases from J; junction bases left unmatched: 6. The CDR3 runs to 14 residues. CDR3 sequence reads: CASSRTGLSYGYTF. Written as DNA, the CDR3 is TGTGCCAGCTCACGGACAGGATTAAGCTATGGCTACACCTTC.

In this sample, this clone turned up once. The V call is TRBV4-1, the J call TRBJ1-2; TRBD1 agrees at 7 bases. The CDR3 has 15 amino acids. Unmatched junction bases numbered 9, after V lost 0 bases and J lost 8 bases. Germline V CDR1 and CDR2: MGHRA, YSYEKL. CDR3 sequence reads: CASSQDRTGPGGYTF. CDR3 DNA sequence: TGCGCCAGCAGCCAAGACAGGACAGGCCCCGGGGGCTACACCTTC.

V usage is TRBV4-1 and J usage is TRBJ2-4; TRBD1 agrees at 7 bases. Trimming cost V 3 bases and J 4 bases; bases outside gene matches: 6. This CDR3 has 15 residues. Germline V gene sequence: CDR1 MGHRA, CDR2 YSYEKL. The CDR3 loop is CASSHGQETKNIQYF. The CDR3 DNA follows: TGCGCCAGCAGCCACGGACAGGAGACGAAAAACATTCAGTACTTC.

This chain links TRBV13 with TRBJ2-4, with 8 bases that match TRBD1. This CDR3 region has 15 residues. V shed 5 bases, J shed 8 bases, and the junction held 11 bases outside the gene matches. From germline, CDR1 is PRHDT and CDR2 FYEKMQ (reference sequence). The CDR3 DNA reads TGTGCCAGCAGCCGTGCCCAGGGGGCGATGGACATTCAGTACTTC. Residues: CASSRAQGAMDIQYF. The full variable domain, completed using reference TRBV13 and TRBJ2-4, is AAGVIQSPRHLIKEKRETATLKCYPIPRHDTVYWYQQGPGQDPQFLISFYEKMQSDKGSIPDRFSAQQFSDYHSELNMSSLELGDSALYFCASSRAQGAMDIQYFGAGTRLSVL.

The chain employs TRBV10-1 and TRBJ2-7; 9 nucleotides match TRBD1. This CDR3 is 15 amino acids long. V dropped 1 base and J dropped 2; count of bases not matched to a gene: 3. Germline V gene sequence: CDR1 WNHNN, CDR2 SYGVQD (reference sequence). The CDR3: CASSEWGQGPYEQYF. DNA for the CDR3: TGCGCCAGCAGTGAGTGGGGACAGGGACCCTACGAGCAGTACTTC.

This rearrangement joins TRBV29-1 to TRBJ2-1, with TRBD2 matching over 8 bases. From germline, CDR1 is SQVTM and CDR2 ANQGSEA. The CDR3 runs to 14 residues. J gave up 3 bases and V 2 bases, and 3 bases lay outside the gene matches. This CDR3 reads CSVERREDYNEQFF. CDR3 nucleotide sequence: TGCAGCGTTGAAAGGCGGGAGGACTACAATGAGCAGTTCTTC.

V is TRBV10-3 and J is TRBJ2-3; D call uncertain. The germline V gene has CDR1 ENHRY and CDR2 SYGVKD. CDR3 length equals 15 residues. Trimming left V 0 bases short and J 5 bases short, with 12 bases between. CDR3 DNA: TGTGCCATCAGTGAGTCTAGCCCGGGCATAGATACGCAGTATTTT. Its translation is CAISESSPGIDTQYF.

CDR3 sequence reads: CAWRTGQANTEAFF. For the CDR3, the DNA is TGTGCCTGGAGGACCGGACAGGCGAACACTGAAGCTTTCTTT. The gene calls are TRBV30 and TRBJ1-1; the match to TRBD1 covers 7 bases. The CDR3 sequence is 14 residues long. Trimming cost V 3 bases and J 1 base; bases outside gene matches: 5. Germline-derived CDR1 and CDR2 are GTSNPN and SVGIG (reference sequence).

The chain couples TRBV6-5 to TRBJ1-1; the D gene is possibly TRBD1 (5 bases). CDR1 is MNHEY and CDR2 is SVGAGI in the germline V gene. This CDR3 contains 16 residues. Trimming took 0 bases from V and 4 from J, leaving 15 bases between them. In DNA form, the CDR3 reads TGTGCCAGCAGTTACTCGATTAACGCAGGGACCACTGAAGCTTTCTTT. Amino acids: CASSYSINAGTTEAFF.

The V and J genes are TRBV15 and TRBJ2-4; no reliable D call. The CDR3 is made up of 13 amino acids. Trimming took 2 bases from V and 7 from J, leaving 9 bases between them. Germline V CDR1 and CDR2: LNHNV, YYDKDF (reference sequence). In DNA, the CDR3 is TGTGCCACCAGCAGAAACCTTTATAACATTCAGTACTTC. It codes for CATSRNLYNIQYF.

This sequence joins TRBV5-4 and TRBJ2-4, with 9 nucleotides matching TRBD2. This CDR3 is 16 amino acids long. Germline V lookup: CDR1 SGHNT, CDR2 YYREEE (reference sequence). Unmatched junction bases numbered 5, after V lost 3 bases and J lost 1 base. The CDR3 spells CASSSAGGVAKNIQYF. The CDR3 DNA reads TGTGCCAGCAGCTCCGCGGGAGGGGTGGCCAAAAACATTCAGTACTTC.

Note on this clone: This same CDR3 is encoded by further DNA sequences in the sample. The chain couples TRBV7-9 to TRBJ1-4; tentative D call: TRBD1 (5 bases). Trimming pared 0 bases from V and 5 bases from J, leaving 7 bases between. The CDR3 spans 14 residues. In germline, CDR1 is SEHNR, CDR2 FQNEAQ (reference sequence). CDR3 amino acids: CASSLAGGNEKLFF. The CDR3 DNA is TGTGCCAGCAGCTTAGCGGGGGGAAATGAAAAACTGTTTTTT.

The chain has TRBV9 and TRBJ1-2; 8 nucleotides line up with TRBD1. The germline V gene has CDR1 SGDLS and CDR2 YYNGEE. The CDR3 is made up of 16 amino acids. The ends lost 3 bases at V and 1 base at J; junction bases unmatched: 8. The CDR3 sequence is CASSGPQGVFNYGYTF. In DNA form, the CDR3 reads TGTGCCAGCAGCGGCCCACAGGGGGTCTTTAACTATGGCTACACCTTC.

The genes are TRBV11-2 and TRBJ2-7; TRBD2 aligns across 9 bases. Germline V gene lookup returns CDR1 SGHAT and CDR2 FQNNGV. V gave up 3 bases and J gave up 4 bases; unmatched junction bases: 7. This CDR3 spans 15 amino acids. The chain's CDR3 is CASSLGTSGSYEQYF. The CDR3 DNA reads as TGTGCCAGCAGCTTGGGTACTAGCGGGTCATACGAGCAGTACTTC.

About this clone: Other DNA sequences in the same sample also yield this CDR3. The V gene is TRBV7-9, the J gene TRBJ2-3, with TRBD1 matching over 8 bases. V dropped 4 bases and J dropped 0; count of bases not matched to a gene: 3. Germline V gene lookup returns CDR1 SEHNR and CDR2 FQNEAQ (reference sequence). The CDR3 extends over 15 amino acids. The chain's CDR3 is CASSSGQGSTDTQYF. CDR3 nucleotides: TGTGCCAGCAGCTCCGGACAGGGAAGCACAGATACGCAGTATTTT.

This sequence joins TRBV30 and TRBJ1-5, with 7 bases identical to TRBD1. Germline-derived CDR1 and CDR2 are GTSNPN and SVGIG (reference sequence). This CDR3 has 14 residues. The V and J ends lost 5 bases and 5 bases, in that order; junction bases with no gene match: 9. The CDR3 region is CAWETGERDQPQHF. CDR3 coding DNA: TGTGCCTGGGAAACAGGGGAGAGAGATCAGCCCCAGCATTTT.

The chain combines TRBV28 with TRBJ2-2; 9 positions match TRBD1. Trimming at V came to 2 bases and at J to 5 bases, leaving 3 bases not matched to a gene. The CDR3 consists of 15 residues. Germline V gene lookup returns CDR1 MDHEN and CDR2 SYDVKM. The DNA of the CDR3 is TGTGCCAGCAGTTTAGGGGACAGGGTAACCGGGGAGCTGTTTTTT. Protein sequence: CASSLGDRVTGELFF.

This clone was recorded only once. The chain is built from TRBV27 and TRBJ2-7, with D unresolved. V was trimmed by 8 bases and J by 1 base, leaving 12 bases between them. The V gene's germline CDR1 is MNHEY and CDR2 SMNVEV (reference sequence). This CDR3 has 13 amino acids. CDR3 protein: CASQFTGSYEQYF. CDR3 bases: TGTGCCAGCCAATTTACCGGTTCCTACGAGCAGTACTTC.

The chain couples TRBV7-9 to TRBJ1-2, with TRBD1 matching 8 bases. This CDR3 has 15 amino acids. The ends lost 1 base at V and 1 base at J; junction bases unmatched: 2. Germline V gene data show CDR1 as SEHNR and CDR2 as FQNEAQ (reference sequence). CDR3 DNA sequence: TGTGCCAGCAGCTTAGGGACAGGGCTTAACTATGGCTACACCTTC. Protein: CASSLGTGLNYGYTF.

V usage is TRBV10-3 and J usage is TRBJ2-7, with 12 bases aligning to TRBD1. CDR1 and CDR2 (germline): ENHRY, SYGVKD. V lost 2 bases, J lost 10 bases, and 12 bases stayed unmatched. The CDR3 is 16 amino acids. The CDR3 is CAISERGGQGAPTQYF. CDR3 in DNA: TGTGCCATCAGTGAGCGCGGGGGACAGGGGGCCCCCACACAGTACTTC.

V gene TRBV12-2 combines with J gene TRBJ1-5; the table assigns TRBD1, which was not confirmed against the DNA. TRBV12-2 is a pseudogene. The CDR3 contains 19 residues. The CDR3 spells CASRLAQKSGTVSNQPQHF. The CDR3 DNA sequence: TGTGCAAGTCGCTTAGCTCAAAAATCCGGGACAGTGAGCAATCAGCCCCAGCATTTT.

Only a few counts were recorded for this clone. The V and J genes are TRBV11-3 and TRBJ2-1; TRBD2 aligns across 10 bases. V shed 5 bases and J 8 bases; nucleotides not matched to a gene: 21. CDR3 length: 19 amino acids. The germline V gene encodes CDR1 SGHNT and CDR2 YENEEA. The CDR3 here is CASSPGSAGTSEKRDEQFF. CDR3 bases: TGTGCCAGCAGCCCCGGATCGGCCGGGACTAGCGAAAAGAGGGATGAGCAGTTCTTC.

This rearrangement joins TRBV7-9 to TRBJ2-5, with 8 bases that match TRBD1. The trim removed 5 bases at V and 4 bases at J, leaving 6 bases unmatched. The CDR3 runs 14 residues. Germline V gene lookup returns CDR1 SEHNR and CDR2 FQNEAQ (reference sequence). CDR3 residues: CASSDRGPGETQYF. The CDR3 region has the DNA TGTGCCAGCAGCGACAGGGGCCCGGGAGAGACCCAGTACTTC.

The V call is TRBV14, the J call TRBJ1-2, with 7 bases matching TRBD1. This CDR3 has 14 residues. J was trimmed by 8 bases and V by 3 bases; bases with no gene match: 9. CDR1 and CDR2 (germline): SGHDN, FVKESK. The DNA of the CDR3 is TGTGCCAGCAGCCACTTAGAAGGGGGCGTAGGCTACACCTTC. Residues: CASSHLEGGVGYTF. The whole variable domain, filled in from reference TRBV14 and TRBJ1-2, reads EAGVTQFPSHSVIEKGQTVTLRCDPISGHDNLYWYRRVMGKEIKFLLHFVKESKQDESGMPNNRFLAERTGGTYSTLKVQPAELEDSGVYFCASSHLEGGVGYTFGSGTRLTVV.